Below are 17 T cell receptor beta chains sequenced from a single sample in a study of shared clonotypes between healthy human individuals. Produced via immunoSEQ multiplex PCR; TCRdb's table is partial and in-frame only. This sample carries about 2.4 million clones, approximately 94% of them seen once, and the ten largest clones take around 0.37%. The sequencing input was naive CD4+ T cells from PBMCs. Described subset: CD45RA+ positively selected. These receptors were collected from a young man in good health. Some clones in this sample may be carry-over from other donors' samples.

CDR3: CASQQEKNTEAFF. CDR3 DNA: TGTGCCAGCCAACAGGAGAAAAACACTGAAGCTTTCTTT. The chain employs TRBV2 and TRBJ1-1; D is perhaps TRBD1 (5 bases). Trimming removed 8 bases at V and 2 bases at J, with 12 bases between. CDR1 and CDR2 (germline): SNHLY, FYNNEI. The CDR3 is made up of 13 amino acids.

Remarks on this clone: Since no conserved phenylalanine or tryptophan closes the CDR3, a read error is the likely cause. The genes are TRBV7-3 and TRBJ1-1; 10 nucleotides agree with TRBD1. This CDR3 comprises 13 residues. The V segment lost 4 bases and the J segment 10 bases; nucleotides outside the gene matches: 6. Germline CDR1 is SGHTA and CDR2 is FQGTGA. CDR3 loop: CASSSTGTGVAFV. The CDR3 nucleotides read TGTGCCAGCAGCTCAACCGGGACAGGGGTAGCTTTCGTT.

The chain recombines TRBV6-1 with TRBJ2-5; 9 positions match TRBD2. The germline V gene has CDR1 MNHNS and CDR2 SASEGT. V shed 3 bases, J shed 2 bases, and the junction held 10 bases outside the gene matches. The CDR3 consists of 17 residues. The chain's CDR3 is CASSDFEREARQETQYF. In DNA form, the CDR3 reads TGTGCCAGCAGTGATTTTGAGCGGGAGGCTAGGCAAGAGACCCAGTACTTC.

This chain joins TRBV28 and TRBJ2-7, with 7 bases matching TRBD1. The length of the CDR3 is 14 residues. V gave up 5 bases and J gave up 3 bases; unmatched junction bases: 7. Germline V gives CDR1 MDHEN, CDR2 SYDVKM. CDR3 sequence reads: CASSITGVNYEQYF. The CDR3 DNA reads TGTGCCAGCAGTATAACAGGGGTAAACTACGAGCAGTACTTC. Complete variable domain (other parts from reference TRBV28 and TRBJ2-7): DVKVTQSSRYLVKRTGEKVFLECVQDMDHENMFWYRQDPGLGLRLIYFSYDVKMKEKGDIPEGYSVSREKKERFSLILESASTNQTSMYLCASSITGVNYEQYFGPGTRLTVT.

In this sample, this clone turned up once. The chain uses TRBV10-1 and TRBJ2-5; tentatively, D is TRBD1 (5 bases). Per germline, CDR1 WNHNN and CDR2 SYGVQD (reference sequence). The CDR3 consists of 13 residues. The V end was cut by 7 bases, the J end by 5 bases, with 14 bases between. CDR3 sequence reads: CASTWGRRETQYF. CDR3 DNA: TGCGCCAGCACCTGGGGCCGCCGGGAGACCCAGTACTTC.

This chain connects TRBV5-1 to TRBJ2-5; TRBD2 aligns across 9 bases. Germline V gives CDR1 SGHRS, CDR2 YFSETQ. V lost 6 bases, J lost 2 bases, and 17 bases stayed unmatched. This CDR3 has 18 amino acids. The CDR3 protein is CASTWGASGDYAQETQYF. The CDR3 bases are TGCGCCAGCACCTGGGGGGCTAGCGGGGACTACGCGCAAGAGACCCAGTACTTC.

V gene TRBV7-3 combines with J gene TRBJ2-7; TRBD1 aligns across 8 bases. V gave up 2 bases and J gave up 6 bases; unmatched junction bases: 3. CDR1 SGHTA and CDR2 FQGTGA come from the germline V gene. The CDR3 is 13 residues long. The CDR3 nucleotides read TGTGCCAGCAGCTTAGCCGGGACAGGCGAGCAGTACTTC. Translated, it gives CASSLAGTGEQYF.

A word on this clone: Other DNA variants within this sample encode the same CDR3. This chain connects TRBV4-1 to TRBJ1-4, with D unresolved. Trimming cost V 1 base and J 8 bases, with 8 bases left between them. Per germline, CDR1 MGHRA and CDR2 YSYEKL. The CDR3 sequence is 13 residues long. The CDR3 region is CASSQVLGEKLFF. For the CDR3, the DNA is TGCGCCAGCAGCCAAGTCCTGGGGGAAAAACTGTTTTTT.

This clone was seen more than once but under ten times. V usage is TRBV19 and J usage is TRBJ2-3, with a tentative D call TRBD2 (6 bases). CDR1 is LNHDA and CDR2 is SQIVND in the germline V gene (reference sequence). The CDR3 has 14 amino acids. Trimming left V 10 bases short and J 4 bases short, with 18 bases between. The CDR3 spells CATRGTPKADTQYF. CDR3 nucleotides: TGTGCCACCCGAGGGACTCCTAAAGCAGATACGCAGTATTTT.

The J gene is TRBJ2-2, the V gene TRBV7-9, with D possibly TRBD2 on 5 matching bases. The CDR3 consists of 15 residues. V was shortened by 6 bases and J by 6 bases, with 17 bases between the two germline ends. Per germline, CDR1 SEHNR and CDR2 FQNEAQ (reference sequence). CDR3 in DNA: TGTGCCAGCAGTATTCCCGAGCGGCAGTCCGGGGAGCTGTTTTTT. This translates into CASSIPERQSGELFF.

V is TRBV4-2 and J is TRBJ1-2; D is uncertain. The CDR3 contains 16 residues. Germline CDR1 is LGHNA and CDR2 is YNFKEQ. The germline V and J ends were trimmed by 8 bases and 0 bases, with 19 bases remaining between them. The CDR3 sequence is CASQYSRTLANYGYTF. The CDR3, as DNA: TGTGCCAGCCAATATTCAAGGACCCTGGCTAACTATGGCTACACCTTC.

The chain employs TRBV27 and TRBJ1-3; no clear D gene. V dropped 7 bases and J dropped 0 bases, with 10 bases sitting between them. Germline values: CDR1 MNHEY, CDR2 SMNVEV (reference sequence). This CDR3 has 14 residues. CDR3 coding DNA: TGTGCCAGCAAACCAGAGTTCTCTGGAAACACCATATATTTT. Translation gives CASKPEFSGNTIYF.

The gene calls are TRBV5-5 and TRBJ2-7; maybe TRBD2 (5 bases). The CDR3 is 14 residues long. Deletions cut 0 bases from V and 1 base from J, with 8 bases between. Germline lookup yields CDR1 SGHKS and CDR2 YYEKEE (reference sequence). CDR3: CASSLERKSYEQYF. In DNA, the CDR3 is TGTGCCAGCAGCTTGGAGCGGAAGTCCTACGAGCAGTACTTC.

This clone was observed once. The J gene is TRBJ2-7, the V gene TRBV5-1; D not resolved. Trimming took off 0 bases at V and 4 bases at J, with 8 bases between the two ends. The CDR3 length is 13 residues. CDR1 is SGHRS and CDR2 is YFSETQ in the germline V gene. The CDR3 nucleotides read TGCGCCAGCAGCTTGGTGGTCAATTACGAGCAGTACTTC. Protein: CASSLVVNYEQYF.

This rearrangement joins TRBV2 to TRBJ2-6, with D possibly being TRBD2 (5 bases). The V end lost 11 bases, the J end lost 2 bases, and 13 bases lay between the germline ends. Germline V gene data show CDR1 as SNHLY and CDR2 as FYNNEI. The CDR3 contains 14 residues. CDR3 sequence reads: CAGLASAGANVLTF. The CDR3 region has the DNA TGTGCCGGACTTGCTTCGGCTGGGGCCAACGTCCTGACTTTC.

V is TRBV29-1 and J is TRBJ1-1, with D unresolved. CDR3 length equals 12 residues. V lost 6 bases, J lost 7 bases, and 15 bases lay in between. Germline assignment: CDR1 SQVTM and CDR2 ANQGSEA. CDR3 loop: CSVHSGGNEAFF. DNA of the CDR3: TGCAGCGTCCACAGCGGTGGGAATGAAGCTTTCTTT.

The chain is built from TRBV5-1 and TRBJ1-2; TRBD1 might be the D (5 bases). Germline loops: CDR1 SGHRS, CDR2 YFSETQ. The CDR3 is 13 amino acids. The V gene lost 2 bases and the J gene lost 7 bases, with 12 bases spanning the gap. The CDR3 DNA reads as TGCGCCAGCAGCTTAGAACAGGCGCGTGGCTACACCTTC. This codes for CASSLEQARGYTF. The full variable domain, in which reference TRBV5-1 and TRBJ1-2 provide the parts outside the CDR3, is KAGVTQTPRYLIKTRGQQVTLSCSPISGHRSVSWYQQTPGQGLQFLFEYFSETQRNKGNFPGRFSGRQFSNSRSEMNVSTLELGDSALYLCASSLEQARGYTFGSGTRLTVV.